Below are 13 T cell receptor beta chains sequenced from a single sample in a study of vaccination effects on CD4 cells after COVID-19. Antigen-specific CD4+ T cells were expanded (with viral peptide pools) by the ViraFEST assay ahead of sequencing. The culture ran for 10 days, and then CD4+ T cells were isolated. Testing of the vaccine recipients showed negative nucleocapsid antibodies and no prior SARS-CoV-2 infection. Their antigens are not known. The assay was immunoSEQ multiplex PCR, and TCRdb's table has in-frame clones only and misses some. In the table there are about 40,000 clones, about 60% of which are singletons. Source: CD4+ T cells from PBMCs cultured with HCoV-OC43 spike peptides, taken before COVID-19 vaccination. This sample's subset: HCoV-OC43 spike overlapping peptide pool stimulation. The receptor source for this set is a human donor who received a COVID-19 vaccine.

CDR3 DNA: TGTGCCAGCAGGGCGAGAGGGGAGCTGTTTTTT. It translates to CASRARGELFF. The chain combines TRBV11-3 with TRBJ2-2; no clear D. Trimming stripped 6 bases from V and 8 bases from J, with 7 bases between. Per the germline V gene, CDR1 is SGHNT and CDR2 is YENEEA. The CDR3 length is 11 residues.

The chain uses TRBV11-2 and TRBJ2-1; TRBD2 matches at 9 bases. Germline loops: CDR1 SGHAT, CDR2 FQNNGV. There are 15 residues in the CDR3. Trimming at V came to 4 bases and at J to 6 bases, leaving 7 bases not matched to a gene. The CDR3 is CASSSNPGLANEQFF. The CDR3, as DNA: TGTGCCAGCAGCTCCAATCCGGGACTAGCCAATGAGCAGTTCTTC.

This clone was counted only a few times. The rearrangement uses TRBV6-5 and TRBJ2-7; 9 bases line up with TRBD1. The ends lost 5 bases at V and 4 bases at J; junction bases unmatched: 3. The CDR3 runs to 13 residues. The germline V gene encodes CDR1 MNHEY and CDR2 SVGAGI. The CDR3 loop is CASSTGGGYEQYF. The CDR3 DNA reads as TGTGCCAGCAGTACAGGGGGCGGGTACGAGCAGTACTTC.

This clone showed up many times. This rearrangement joins TRBV5-6 to TRBJ1-2; 7 nucleotides match TRBD1. The CDR3 covers 13 residues. With 4 bases clipped from V and 3 bases from J, the junction kept 3 bases outside the gene matches. Per germline, CDR1 SGHDT and CDR2 YYEEEE. CDR3 region: CASSQQGDYGYTF. Here the CDR3 DNA reads TGTGCCAGCAGCCAGCAGGGGGACTATGGCTACACCTTC.

V is TRBV18 and J is TRBJ1-2; D is unclear. CDR1 and CDR2 (germline): KGHSH, LQKENI. CDR3 length: 16 residues. The V end lost 3 bases, the J end lost 0 bases, and 14 bases lay between the germline ends. CDR3 DNA: TGTGCCAGCTCACCGCGCGTTTTGCATTCTAACTATGGCTACACCTTC. Amino acids: CASSPRVLHSNYGYTF.

Only a few counts were recorded for this clone. The J gene is TRBJ1-1, the V gene TRBV4-1; D uncertain. Germline V lookup: CDR1 MGHRA, CDR2 YSYEKL. The V end lost 1 base, the J end lost 0 bases, and 12 bases lay between the germline ends. This CDR3 comprises 16 residues. The CDR3 DNA reads TGCGCCAGCAGCCAAGGATTGACACTTTTGAACACTGAAGCTTTCTTT. This sequence encodes CASSQGLTLLNTEAFF.

The chain joins TRBV6-4 to TRBJ2-6; tentatively, D is TRBD1 or TRBD2 (6 bases each). Germline lookup yields CDR1 MRHNA and CDR2 SNTAGT. This CDR3 is built from 16 residues. Trimming shortened V by 3 bases and J by 0 bases, and 9 bases separated the two germline ends. This CDR3 is CASSEQGGSGANVLTF. CDR3 sequence (DNA): TGTGCCAGCAGTGAACAGGGAGGCTCTGGGGCCAACGTCCTGACTTTC.

V and J are TRBV11-2 and TRBJ1-3; no firm D call. The germline V gene encodes CDR1 SGHAT and CDR2 FQNNGV. The CDR3 extends over 15 amino acids. Trimming took off 1 base at V and 0 bases at J, with 7 bases between the two ends. CDR3 DNA sequence: TGTGCCAGCAGCTTAGGCGTCAGCTCTGGAAACACCATATATTTT. As protein: CASSLGVSSGNTIYF.

This chain links TRBV7-9 with TRBJ2-6; D is undetermined. Germline assignment: CDR1 SEHNR and CDR2 FQNEAQ (reference sequence). The CDR3 length is 15 residues. V shed 3 bases and J shed 0 bases, with 6 bases lying between them. The CDR3 is CASSFWGSGANVLTF. The CDR3, as DNA: TGTGCCAGCAGCTTCTGGGGCTCTGGGGCCAACGTCCTGACTTTC.

The V call is TRBV18, the J call TRBJ1-5; D is undetermined. The CDR3 has 14 amino acids. Germline V gives CDR1 KGHSH, CDR2 LQKENI. Trimming stripped 4 bases from V and 3 bases from J, with 10 bases between. CDR3: CASSLGADNQPQHF. The CDR3 region has the DNA TGTGCCAGCTCACTTGGAGCGGACAATCAGCCCCAGCATTTT.

The gene calls are TRBV7-2 and TRBJ1-1; possibly TRBD1 for D (5 bases). Germline values: CDR1 SGHTA, CDR2 FQGNSA. The V end was cut by 5 bases, the J end by 8 bases, with 18 bases between. The CDR3 extends over 14 amino acids. The CDR3 DNA follows: TGTGCCAGCAGCCCCCACTCCGGGACCTTAGAAGCTTTCTTT. Its translation is CASSPHSGTLEAFF.

The chain joins TRBV7-6 to TRBJ2-6; the D is unclear. V was shortened by 0 bases and J by 0 bases, with 9 bases between the two germline ends. The CDR3 extends over 17 amino acids. Germline V gene sequence: CDR1 SGHVS, CDR2 FNYEAQ. This CDR3 is CASSLAGPGSGANVLTF. The CDR3 region has the DNA TGTGCCAGCAGCTTAGCGGGTCCGGGCTCTGGGGCCAACGTCCTGACTTTC.

The gene calls are TRBV4-1 and TRBJ2-7, with a possible D match to TRBD2 (7 bases). The CDR3 contains 17 residues. V shed 0 bases and J shed 7 bases, with 22 bases lying between them. The germline gives CDR1 MGHRA, CDR2 YSYEKL. CDR3 DNA: TGCGCCAGCAGCCAAGATCCCAACGCGGGGGCGGTCCGGGAGCAGTACTTC. This gives the protein CASSQDPNAGAVREQYF.